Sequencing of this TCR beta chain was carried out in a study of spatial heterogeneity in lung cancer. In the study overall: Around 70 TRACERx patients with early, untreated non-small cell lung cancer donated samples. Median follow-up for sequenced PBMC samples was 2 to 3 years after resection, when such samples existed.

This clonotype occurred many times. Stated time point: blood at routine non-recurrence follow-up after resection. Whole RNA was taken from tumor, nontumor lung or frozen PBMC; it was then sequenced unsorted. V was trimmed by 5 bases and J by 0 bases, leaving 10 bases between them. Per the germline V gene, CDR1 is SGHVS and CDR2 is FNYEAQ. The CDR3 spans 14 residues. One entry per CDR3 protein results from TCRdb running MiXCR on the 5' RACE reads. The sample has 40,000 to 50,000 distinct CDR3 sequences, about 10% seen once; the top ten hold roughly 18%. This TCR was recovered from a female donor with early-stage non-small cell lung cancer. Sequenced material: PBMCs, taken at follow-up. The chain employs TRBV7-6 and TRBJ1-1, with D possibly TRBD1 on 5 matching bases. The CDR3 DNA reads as TGTGCCAGCAGCCCAGACAGTATGAACACTGAAGCTTTCTTT. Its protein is CASSPDSMNTEAFF.